The clone carrying this TCR beta chain showed up just a few times. The length of the CDR3 is 16 residues. V was pared by 6 bases and J by 5 bases, with 11 bases of the junction left unmatched. Germline-derived CDR1 and CDR2 are SGDLS and YYNGEE. A sample-barcoded 5' primer and a J-beta primer mix were used in a second PCR of roughly 7 to 11 cycles. Each cDNA was tagged by a template-switch adaptor containing 12 random nucleotides. TCRdb processed the 5' RACE reads anew with MiXCR; each CDR3 protein has one entry. Here the sample spans 1.5 million to 2 million distinct CDR3 sequences, about 31% being singletons. The record originates from a study of blood T cells in healthy people across ages.

Sequenced: blood. The receptor was isolated from a woman aged 25 to 45 in good health. This chain uses TRBV9 with TRBJ2-6, with 7 bases identical to TRBD1. The CDR3 is CASMGTEPSRANVLTF. CDR3 DNA sequence: TGTGCCAGCATGGGGACAGAACCCTCGAGGGCCAACGTCCTGACTTTC.